Each of the 5 T cell receptor beta chains below was sequenced from the same sample in a study of T cell repertoires in ileal Crohn's disease. Repertoires were generated with immunoSEQ multiplex PCR, while TCRdb's copy carries only in-frame clones and drops some. The sample lists some 15,000 clones, 85% to 95% occurring once. Sequencing was carried out using ileal tissue. All receptors derive from an adult with Crohn's disease.

The chain couples TRBV7-9 to TRBJ2-7, with D possibly TRBD2 on 7 matching bases. This CDR3 contains 13 residues. V dropped 3 bases and J dropped 6 bases, with 12 bases sitting between them. CDR1 is SEHNR, CDR2 FQNEAQ, per germline (reference sequence). The CDR3 nucleotides are TGTGCCAGCAGCTTTGGGGGGGCAGGCGAGCAGTACTTC. The encoded protein is CASSFGGAGEQYF.

Here the CDR3 DNA reads TGTGCCAGCAGCTTGTCATCGTTAGCCAGAAAAGAGCAGTACTTC. It encodes CASSLSSLARKEQYF. J is TRBJ2-5 and V is TRBV7-9; D not certain. CDR3 length: 15 residues. Germline V lookup: CDR1 SEHNR, CDR2 FQNEAQ (reference sequence). The V end was cut by 3 bases, the J end by 11 bases, with 22 bases between.

V gene TRBV11-2 combines with J gene TRBJ2-7, with D perhaps TRBD2 (5 bases). Germline V gene lookup returns CDR1 SGHAT and CDR2 FQNNGV. Trimming removed 1 base at V and 2 bases at J, with 15 bases between. This CDR3 comprises 16 residues. CDR3 in amino acids: CASSLVAGGGPYEQYF. CDR3 bases: TGTGCCAGCAGCTTAGTCGCAGGAGGAGGACCCTACGAGCAGTACTTC.

V is TRBV7-2 and J is TRBJ2-7, with 11 bases aligning to TRBD1. Germline-derived CDR1 and CDR2 are SGHTA and FQGNSA. V was clipped by 2 bases and J by 9 bases; unmatched bases: 9. CDR3 size: 15 residues. The CDR3, as DNA: TGTGCCAGCAGCTTATCCGGGACAGGGGGGTCACGGCAGTACTTC. Translated, it gives CASSLSGTGGSRQYF.

This clone was found once. The chain couples TRBV6-1 to TRBJ1-5, with TRBD1 identical over 9 bases. With V trimmed by 7 bases and J by 7 bases, 11 bases remained unmatched. This CDR3 region has 15 residues. CDR1 MNHNS and CDR2 SASEGT come from the germline V gene. The CDR3 coding sequence is TGTGCCAGCATTAAGGGGACAGGGCTAGGACAGCCCCAGCATTTT. This encodes CASIKGTGLGQPQHF.